The sequence of this TCR beta chain was determined in a study of blood T cell repertoires in COVID-19. Whole-study context: COVID-19 samples, acute and convalescent, were from the United States, Italy and Spain. The analysed material was cDNA or gDNA that came from T cells, B-cell-depleted T cells, or PBMCs.

Per the germline V gene, CDR1 is MGHRA and CDR2 is YSYEKL. The CDR3 sequence is 15 residues long. V shed 4 bases and J shed 3 bases, with 16 bases lying between them. Original processing methods: Amplifying reference gene primers gave estimates of nucleated cell counts. Method: immunoSEQ multiplex PCR; TCRdb's copy keeps in-frame clones and lacks some. Clone size and the V and J calls come from that table; the DNA yielded D and trimming. The table has 200,000 or so clones, 80% to 85% seen once; the top ten hold 15% to 20%. The chain links TRBV4-1 to TRBJ2-7, with a possible D match to TRBD1 (6 bases). The sequencing sample was made of peripheral blood. The TCR sequence derives from a human donor in a cohort sampled during active COVID-19. CDR3 sequence: CASSLPPTGLYEQYF. For the CDR3, the DNA is TGCGCCAGCAGCCTACCCCCGACAGGACTCTACGAGCAGTACTTC.